This T cell receptor beta chain was sequenced during a study of molecular identifiers for immune sequencing clone quantification. Libraries of naive CD8 cells were prepared from around 20,000 to 1,000,000 sorted cells using 10%, 30% or 50% RNA. Sorting defined naive CD8 T cells as CD8+CD4-CCR7+CD45RA+. Bulk TCR library preparation followed previously described methods with listed TCR primers. TCRdb re-analysed the PCR reads in MiXCR, keeping a single row per CDR3 protein. The sample consists of about 510,000 distinct CDR3 sequences, 20% to 25% of them appearing once. The sequencing sample was made of naive CD8+ T cells from blood, with Jurkat cell RNA spiked in. Subset here: FACS-sorted CD8+CD4-CCR7+CD45RA+ naive T cells. This receptor was obtained from a human donor in good health. Some libraries in this study had Jurkat cell RNA spiked in.

In nucleotides, the CDR3 is TGTGCCAGCAGTTCACCCCAGAGGCAGGGGCTGGCAGGTACGCAGTATTTT. Translation gives CASSSPQRQGLAGTQYF. The chain joins TRBV27 to TRBJ2-3; tentatively, D is TRBD1 (6 bases). V lost 4 bases and J 8 bases, leaving 25 bases between the germline ends. Germline values: CDR1 MNHEY, CDR2 SMNVEV (reference sequence). The CDR3 sequence is 17 residues long.